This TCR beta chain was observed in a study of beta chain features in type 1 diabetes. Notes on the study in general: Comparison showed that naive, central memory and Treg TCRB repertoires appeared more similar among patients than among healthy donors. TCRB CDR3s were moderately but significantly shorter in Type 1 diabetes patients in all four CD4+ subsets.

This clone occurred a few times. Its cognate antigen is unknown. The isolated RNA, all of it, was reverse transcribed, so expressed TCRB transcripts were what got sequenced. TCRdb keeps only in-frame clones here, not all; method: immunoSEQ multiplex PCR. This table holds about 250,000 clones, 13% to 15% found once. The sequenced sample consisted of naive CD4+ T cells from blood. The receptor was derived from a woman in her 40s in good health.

CDR3 region: CASSLGTSGGAGQYF. The CDR3 coding sequence is TGTGCCAGCAGCTTAGGGACTAGCGGGGGGGCGGGGCAGTACTTC. This chain connects TRBV7-2 to TRBJ2-7; 15 nucleotides line up with TRBD2. CDR3 length: 15 amino acids. With 1 base clipped from V and 9 bases from J, the junction kept 4 bases outside the gene matches. Germline V CDR1 and CDR2: SGHTA, FQGNSA.